This T cell receptor (beta chain) came from a study of T cell responses to AZD1222 COVID-19 vaccine. Study observations and caveats: Clonal diversity was possibly underestimated; the donors were predominantly white British and more often female. At study baseline, merely a handful of AZD1222 recipients were seropositive. Vaccine-associated CD4 TCRs spanned spike, dominant at 160-218 and 743-854. Spike-specific TCR breadth and depth grew following two AZD1222 doses.

Clones were sequenced by immunoSEQ multiplex PCR, and TCRdb holds only the in-frame ones, with some missing. The table records 90,000 to 110,000 clones, more than 70% of them present only once. Turning to this clone: Its antigen is unidentified.

Germline assignment: CDR1 MGHRA and CDR2 YSYEKL. The V gene end was trimmed by 2 bases and the J gene end by 5 bases; junction bases not matched to a gene: 8. This CDR3 is 15 amino acids long. The specimen comprised peripheral blood, sampled 28 days after the second AZD1222 dose. The source is an adult who received the AZD1222 COVID-19 vaccine. The V call is TRBV4-1, the J call TRBJ1-2; 7 nucleotides line up with TRBD1. CDR3 sequence: CASSQNPSRGYGYTF. CDR3 DNA: TGCGCCAGCAGCCAAAACCCCTCCAGGGGGTATGGCTACACCTTC.